Below are 3 T cell receptor beta chains sequenced from a single sample in a study of blood T cells in healthy people across ages. The second PCR ran roughly 7 to 11 cycles with a sample-barcoded 5' primer and J-beta primers. TCRdb redid the calling of the 5' RACE reads with MiXCR, one entry per CDR3 protein. The sample lists about 1.7 million distinct CDR3 sequences; 28% were seen once. Sequencing was performed on blood. These receptors were obtained from a young woman in good health.

This chain links TRBV4-1 with TRBJ1-5; no definite D call. The CDR3 sequence is 14 residues long. V shed 5 bases and J shed 5 bases, with 13 bases lying between them. The germline CDR1 and CDR2 sequences are MGHRA and YSYEKL. The CDR3 bases are TGCGCCAGCAGCGCACCTGGAAGCGATCAGCCCCAGCATTTT. This gives the protein CASSAPGSDQPQHF.

Points on this clonotype: At one end the junction does not follow the germline gene, possibly because of a read error. The chain is built from TRBV5-1 and TRBJ2-5; D remains ambiguous. CDR3 length: 14 amino acids. Germline V gene sequence: CDR1 SGHRS, CDR2 YFSETQ. The CDR3 DNA reads TGCGCCAGCAGCTTTCAGGACGCCTCGGAGACCCGGTACTTC. Translated, it gives CASSFQDASETRYF.

This clonotype was found a few times. The V call is TRBV5-1, the J call TRBJ1-2; TRBD1 might be the D (5 bases). From germline, CDR1 is SGHRS and CDR2 YFSETQ. CDR3 length equals 12 residues. Trimming took 4 bases from V and 5 from J, leaving 9 bases between them. The CDR3 sequence: CASSDGTYGYTF. CDR3 DNA sequence: TGCGCCAGCAGCGACGGGACGTATGGCTACACCTTC.